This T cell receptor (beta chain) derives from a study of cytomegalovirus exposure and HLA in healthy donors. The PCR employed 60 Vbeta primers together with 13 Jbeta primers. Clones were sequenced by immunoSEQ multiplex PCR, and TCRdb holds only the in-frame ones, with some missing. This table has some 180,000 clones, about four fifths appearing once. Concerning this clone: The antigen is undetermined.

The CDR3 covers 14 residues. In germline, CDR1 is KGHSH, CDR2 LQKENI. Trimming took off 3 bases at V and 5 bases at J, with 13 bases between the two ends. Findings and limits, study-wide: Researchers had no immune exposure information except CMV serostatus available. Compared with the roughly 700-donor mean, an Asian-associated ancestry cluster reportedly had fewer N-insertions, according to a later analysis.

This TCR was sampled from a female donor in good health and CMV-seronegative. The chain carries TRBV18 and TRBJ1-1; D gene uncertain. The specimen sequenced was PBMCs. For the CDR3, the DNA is TGTGCCAGCTCACCTACCTCGGAGTTGACTGAAGCTTTCTTT. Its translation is CASSPTSELTEAFF.